This T cell receptor (beta chain) was documented in a study of blood T cell repertoires in COVID-19. Study details: Acute-phase and convalescent COVID-19 samples originated in the United States, Italy and Spain. T cells, B-cell-depleted T cells, or PBMCs provided the cDNA or gDNA that served as material.

CDR3 length: 14 amino acids. CDR1 and CDR2 from the germline V gene are MNHEY and SVGAGI. Trimming cost V 5 bases and J 4 bases; bases outside gene matches: 7. This clone has only one observation. In the original processing: The authors estimated nucleated cell counts from reference gene primer amplification. Only in-frame clones appear in the TCRdb table, and some are missing; sequencing was by immunoSEQ multiplex PCR. V, J and clone size are those of that table, while D and trimming were read from the DNA. The sample contains around 270,000 clones, 88% of which appear only once. This chain links TRBV6-5 with TRBJ1-1, with 7 bases that match TRBD1. Sequenced sample: peripheral blood. The sequence derives from a man in his 60s who had recovered from COVID-19. The CDR3 loop is CASSPGHRGTEAFF. CDR3 DNA sequence: TGTGCCAGCAGTCCGGGACACAGGGGCACTGAAGCTTTCTTT.